This T cell receptor (beta chain) was identified in a study of identical twins. General study findings and limits: Invariant T cells like MAIT and iNKT could partly confound the zero-insertion analyses. Weaker excess twin sharing was observed in beta out-of-frame sequences. In cord blood, abundant beta clonotypes had fewer insertions; memory showed no trend.

MiXCR, run by TCRdb on the 5' RACE reads, gives a single entry per CDR3 protein. Among roughly 280,000 distinct CDR3 sequences, over 8.5% were seen once, and the ten largest hold around 7.1%. CDR3 length: 15 amino acids. The junction had 6 bases not matched to a gene; V was cut back by 0 bases and J by 3 bases. Germline V gene sequence: CDR1 DFQATT, CDR2 SNEGSKA (reference sequence). A few counts support this clonotype. Its specificity is not known. All donors were healthy, and all were Caucasian. The data were also submitted as part of a second study, on yellow fever vaccine responses in identical twins.

This sequence was found in a woman between 18 and 29 years old in good health. The genes are TRBV20-1 and TRBJ2-3; 7 nucleotides line up with TRBD1. The sample consisted of CD8+ T cells sorted from blood. In DNA form, the CDR3 reads TGCAGTGCTAGAGATCGTAGGGGGCCGACAGATACGCAGTATTTT. Translating it yields CSARDRRGPTDTQYF.